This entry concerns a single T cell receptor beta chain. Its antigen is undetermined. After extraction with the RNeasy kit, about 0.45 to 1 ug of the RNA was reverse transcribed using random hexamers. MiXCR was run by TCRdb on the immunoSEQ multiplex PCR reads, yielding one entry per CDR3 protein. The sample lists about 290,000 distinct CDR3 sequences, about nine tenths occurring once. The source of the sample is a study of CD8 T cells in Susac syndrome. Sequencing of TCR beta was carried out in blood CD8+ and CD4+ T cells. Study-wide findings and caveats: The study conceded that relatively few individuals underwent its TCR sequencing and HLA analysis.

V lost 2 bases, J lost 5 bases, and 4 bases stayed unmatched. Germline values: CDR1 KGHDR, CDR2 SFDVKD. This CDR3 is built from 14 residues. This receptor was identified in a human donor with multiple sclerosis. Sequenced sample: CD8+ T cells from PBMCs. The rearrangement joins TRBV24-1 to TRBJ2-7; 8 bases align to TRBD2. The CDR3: CATSDSGLAHEQYF. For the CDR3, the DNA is TGTGCCACCAGTGATTCAGGACTAGCACACGAGCAGTACTTC.